This T cell receptor (beta chain) was observed in a study of T cells in Graves' hyperthyroidism and ophthalmopathy (dated by TCRdb to between 2019 and 2020). In terms of the full investigation: Peripheral blood was collected at initial diagnosis, before any treatment. To identify TCR V-J signatures that set the groups apart, the researchers used a discovery cohort of 100 patients, made up of 40 to 45 with Graves' ophthalmopathy and 57 with stable Graves' hyperthyroidism. An independent validation cohort of under 20 hyperthyroidism patients and approximately 16 patients who later progressed to ophthalmopathy tested prospective prediction of ophthalmopathy. The paper describes TCR Vbeta CDR3 sequencing of 140 or so peripheral blood samples, made up of around 41 ophthalmopathy patients, some 76 hyperthyroidism patients and approximately 17 progressor patients. For training and testing, the roughly 93 patients in the discovery cohort were randomly divided in a 7:3 ratio. In several Graves' hyperthyroidism patients, the study also compared T-cell repertoires from thyroid tissue with T-cell repertoires from blood. Once sampling was done, hyperthyroidism patients were given methimazole at a starting dose of 30 mg daily, whereas ophthalmopathy patients were given high-dose intravenous methylprednisolone. Study-wide findings and limitations: Ophthalmopathy was separated from stable hyperthyroidism by a 13 V-J signature model, with around 90% sensitivity and 81% to 83% specificity obtained in cross-validation and 80%/75% obtained in testing. In validation, the model predicted progression to ophthalmopathy with 60% to 71% sensitivity and approximately 74% specificity, a median of about six months before onset. Most expanded thyroid clonotypes (frequency above 0.001) were also detected in blood, suggesting blood repertoires may reflect thyroid immune responses. No statistical method was used to fix the sample size in advance, and group allocation was not hidden from the investigators.

Amplification of TCR beta CDR3 regions was carried out from RNA transcripts. A first-round RT-PCR of the TCR CDR3 used the HTBI primer set with the Qiagen OneStep RT-PCR kit. Libraries were constructed in a second round of multiplex PCR, after which size selection and purification were performed. Paired-end sequencing of the libraries was performed with 100 bp reads on an Illumina HiSeq2000. In the source study's methods: SOAPnuke was used to process the raw data, throwing out any read that contained adapters or uncalled bases, had a mean Phred below 15, or lacked an exact constant-primer or identifier match. COPE v1.2.5 was used to merge the high-quality paired reads, and each unique nucleotide sequence was defined as a clonotype. MiTCR v1.1 was used to align the clonotypes against IMGT TRBV, TRBD and TRBJ reference segments. Analysis was restricted to V-J combinations with a frequency above 0.0001, which covered approximately 99% of repertoires. A TCS score was defined as the ratio of F50 (clonal expansion) to E x V (chaos), with BLOSUM62-based TCRdist applied between CDR3 peptides within each V-J. Welch's t-statistics and random forest reduced fewer than 550 V-J features to 13, which were used in a naive Bayes classifier (R e1071). Through fastp at Q25 and MiXCR, TCRdb rebuilt clones from the public reads, retaining in-frame beta chains. Every CDR3 protein is listed once, alongside the most common genes and DNA of its rows. The V and J calls come from TCRdb's annotation, not from the publication. Across this sample there are about half a million distinct CDR3 sequences, with 20% to 25% seen only once. Of the sample, around 54% falls within the top ten clones.

CDR1 and CDR2, looked up from the germline V gene, are KGHDR and SFDVKD. V loses 2 bases, J loses 4 bases, and the germline ends lie 13 bases apart. The CDR3 contains 15 residues, cysteine and phenylalanine counted. Kept here is only the CDR3 DNA, which spans 45 bases and is read in frame from base 1. This clonotype appeared many times. The antigen it binds to is not known. No much larger clonotype is one base removed from it; base qualities were not supplied. Moderately to severely active disease, a Clinical Activity Score of at least 3, a NOSPECS grade of at least 4, and a duration under 3 months were present in ophthalmopathy patients. Exclusion was applied to patients with uncontrolled infections, other autoimmune diseases, pregnancy or lactation. Clinical symptoms, serum thyroxine and TRAb, thyroid ultrasound, and orbital computed tomography formed the basis for the diagnoses. PBMCs were isolated from 7.5 to 10 ml of fresh peripheral blood by Ficoll-Paque density gradient centrifugation. Total RNA was extracted using Trizol reagent, and RNA quality was assessed on an Agilent 2100 Bioanalyzer.

The sample taken for sequencing was blood. The sequence joins TRBV24-1 to TRBJ1-2, with the identity of the D gene unclear. The origin of this receptor is a woman aged 70 to 79 with Graves' ophthalmopathy. The CDR3 loop reads CATSDSTTSPYGYTF. The sequenced DNA: TGTGCCACCAGTGATTCGACGACAAGTCCCTATGGCTACACCTTC.